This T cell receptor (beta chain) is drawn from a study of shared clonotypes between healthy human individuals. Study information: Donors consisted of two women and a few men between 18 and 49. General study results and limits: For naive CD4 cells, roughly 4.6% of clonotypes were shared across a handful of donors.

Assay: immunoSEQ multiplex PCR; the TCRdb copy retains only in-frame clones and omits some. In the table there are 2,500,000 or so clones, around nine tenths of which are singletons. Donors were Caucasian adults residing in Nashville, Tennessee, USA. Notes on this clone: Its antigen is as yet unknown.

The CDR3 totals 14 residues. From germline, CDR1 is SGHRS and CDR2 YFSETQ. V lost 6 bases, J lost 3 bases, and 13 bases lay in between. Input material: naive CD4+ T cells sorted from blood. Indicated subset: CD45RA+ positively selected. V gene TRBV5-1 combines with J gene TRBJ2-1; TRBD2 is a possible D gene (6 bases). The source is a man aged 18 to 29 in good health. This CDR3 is CASKTGTGYNEQFF. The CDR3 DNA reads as TGCGCCAGCAAAACCGGGACTGGCTACAATGAGCAGTTCTTC. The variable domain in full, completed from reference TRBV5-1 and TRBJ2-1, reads KAGVTQTPRYLIKTRGQQVTLSCSPISGHRSVSWYQQTPGQGLQFLFEYFSETQRNKGNFPGRFSGRQFSNSRSEMNVSTLELGDSALYLCASKTGTGYNEQFFGPGTRLTVL.